This TCR beta chain derives from a study of blood T cell repertoires in COVID-19. Study-wide background: PBMCs, B-cell-depleted T cells, or T cells were the source of the cDNA or gDNA that made up the material.

The CDR3 has 15 residues. V was shortened by 8 bases and J by 4 bases, with 20 bases between the two germline ends. Germline CDR1 and CDR2: SEHNR and FQNEAQ (reference sequence). The table came from immunoSEQ multiplex PCR; TCRdb's copy has only in-frame clones and leaves some out. The data contain 180,000 or so clones, approximately 88% of them seen just once; the ten biggest clones take up around 7%. Seattle's enrolled individuals joined amid active infection and were then monitored longitudinally. J is TRBJ2-5 and V is TRBV7-9, with D tentatively TRBD1 (6 bases). The material sequenced was peripheral blood. This receptor was obtained from a woman aged 40 to 50 with COVID-19, enrolled during active disease. CDR3 region: CASRGTPTVGETQYF. The CDR3 nucleotides are TGTGCCAGCCGAGGGACACCTACCGTGGGAGAGACCCAGTACTTC.